This T cell receptor beta chain was profiled in a study of siplizumab effects on memory and regulatory T cells. Deletions cut 6 bases from V and 0 bases from J, with 12 bases between. Germline loops: CDR1 ENHRY, CDR2 SYGVKD. The CDR3 is made up of 15 amino acids. On this clone itself: Antigen specificity is unknown.

Study observations and caveats: Unstimulated subset assignment was obtained for only a minor fraction of alloreactive clones. About 75-96% of proliferating CD4+ or CD8+ clones had no assignable naive or memory phenotype.

TCR templates, about 10^5 per sample, were assayed. The repertoire was sequenced with immunoSEQ multiplex PCR; TCRdb's copy has only in-frame clones and lacks some. Seen here are 90,000 to 95,000 clones, roughly 96% observed once, and the top ten hold around 0.031%. This receptor was taken from a human donor in good health. Sequenced input: naive CD4+ T cells sorted from blood. The chain couples TRBV10-3 to TRBJ2-1; D possibly corresponds to TRBD2 (5 bases). The CDR3 loop is CAIRRGPTSYNEQFF. The CDR3 nucleotides read TGTGCCATCAGGCGAGGGCCAACCTCCTACAATGAGCAGTTCTTC.